This TCR beta chain came from a study of control samples from healthy donors and cancer patients. Clones were sequenced by immunoSEQ multiplex PCR, and TCRdb holds only the in-frame ones, with some missing. The sample shows about 160,000 clones, around 94% of them seen only once. The CDR3 runs 14 residues. V trimming: 8 bases; J trimming: 6 bases; junction bases outside the gene matches: 6. The germline V gene encodes CDR1 MGHRA and CDR2 YSYEKL. Material: PBMCs. This TCR derives from a man aged 55 to 70 with colorectal cancer. V is TRBV4-1 and J is TRBJ2-2, with 10 bases aligning to TRBD1. CDR3 in amino acids: CASFSGTGAGELFF. The CDR3 nucleotides are TGCGCCAGCTTCTCCGGGACAGGGGCCGGGGAGCTGTTTTTT.